The clone carrying this T cell receptor (beta chain) has only a few counts. As yet, its antigen is unknown. A much larger clone sits a single nucleotide away, making a read error possible. Donors ranged from about 6 to 95 years old and were healthy Caucasians in Russia. These data originate in a study of blood T cells in healthy people across ages. Findings and caveats of the study: Long-lived donors exceeded aged donors in naive CD4+ cells and diversity. Diversity of TCR beta correlated strongly with naive T cell percentage.

This CDR3 is built from 13 residues. With 3 bases clipped from V and 7 bases from J, the junction kept 7 bases outside the gene matches. The germline V gene encodes CDR1 SGDLS and CDR2 YYNGEE. Through a sample-barcoded 5' primer and a J-beta primer mix, a second PCR was run for roughly 6 to 12 cycles. One entry per CDR3 protein, called by TCRdb with MiXCR from the 5' RACE reads. Counted here are around 1,600,000 distinct CDR3 sequences, under 55% occurring once; the ten biggest clones make up about 3.8%. The receptor was derived from a young woman in good health. The rearrangement links TRBV9 to TRBJ2-7; 7 bases line up with TRBD2. Sequencing was carried out using blood. The CDR3 loop reads CASSGSFGGEQYF. CDR3 sequence (DNA): TGTGCCAGCAGCGGGTCTTTCGGGGGGGAGCAGTACTTC.